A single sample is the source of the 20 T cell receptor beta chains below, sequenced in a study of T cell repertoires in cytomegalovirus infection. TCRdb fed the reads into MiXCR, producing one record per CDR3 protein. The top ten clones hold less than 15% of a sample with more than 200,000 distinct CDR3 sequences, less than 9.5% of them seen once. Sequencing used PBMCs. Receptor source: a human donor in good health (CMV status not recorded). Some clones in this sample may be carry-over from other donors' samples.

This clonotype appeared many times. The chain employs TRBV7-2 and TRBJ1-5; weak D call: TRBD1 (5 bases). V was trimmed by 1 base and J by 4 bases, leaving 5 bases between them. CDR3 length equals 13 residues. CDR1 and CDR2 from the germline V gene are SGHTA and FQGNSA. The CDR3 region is CASSLGQNQPQHF. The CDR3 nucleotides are TGTGCCAGCAGCTTAGGACAGAATCAGCCCCAGCATTTT. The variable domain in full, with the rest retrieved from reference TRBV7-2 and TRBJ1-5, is GAGVSQSPSNKVTEKGKDVELRCDPISGHTALYWYRQSLGQGLEFLIYFQGNSAPDKSGLPSDRFSAERTGGSVSTLTIQRTQQEDSAVYLCASSLGQNQPQHFGDGTRLSIL.

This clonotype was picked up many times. The CDR3 loop reads CASTRGREGLEQYF. The CDR3 region has the DNA TGTGCCAGCACCAGGGGAAGGGAAGGGTTGGAGCAGTACTTC. V usage is TRBV6-5 and J usage is TRBJ2-7; tentative D call: TRBD1 (6 bases). This CDR3 region has 14 residues. Per the germline V gene, CDR1 is MNHEY and CDR2 is SVGAGI. V lost 7 bases to trimming and J lost 7 bases, with 20 bases between them.

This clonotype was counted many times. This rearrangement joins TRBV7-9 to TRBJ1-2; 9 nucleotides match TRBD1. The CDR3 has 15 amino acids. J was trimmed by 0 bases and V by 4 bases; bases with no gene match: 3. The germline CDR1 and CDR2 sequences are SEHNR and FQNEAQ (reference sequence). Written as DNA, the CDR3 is TGTGCCAGCAGCTCTACAGGGGGCTCTAACTATGGCTACACCTTC. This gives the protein CASSSTGGSNYGYTF.

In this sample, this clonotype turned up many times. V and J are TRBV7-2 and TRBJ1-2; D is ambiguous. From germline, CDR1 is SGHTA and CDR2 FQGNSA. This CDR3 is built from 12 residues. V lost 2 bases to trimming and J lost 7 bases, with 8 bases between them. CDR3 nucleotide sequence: TGTGCCAGCAGCTTAAGCGGTGGTGGCTACACCTTC. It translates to CASSLSGGGYTF.

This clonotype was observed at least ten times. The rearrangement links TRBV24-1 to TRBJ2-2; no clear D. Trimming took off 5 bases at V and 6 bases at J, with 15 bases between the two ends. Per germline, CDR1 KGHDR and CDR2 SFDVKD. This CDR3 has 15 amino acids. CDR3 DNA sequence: TGTGCCACCAGTGGAGCCCCACCTTCTCCCGGGGAGCTGTTTTTT. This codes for CATSGAPPSPGELFF.

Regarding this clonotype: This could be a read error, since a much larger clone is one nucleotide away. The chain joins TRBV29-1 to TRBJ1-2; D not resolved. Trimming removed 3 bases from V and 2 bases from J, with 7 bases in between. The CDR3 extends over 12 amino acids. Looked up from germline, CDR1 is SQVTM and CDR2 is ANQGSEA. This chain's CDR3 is CSVDEENYGYTF. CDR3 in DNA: TGCAGCGTTGATGAGGAAAACTATGGCTACACCTTC.

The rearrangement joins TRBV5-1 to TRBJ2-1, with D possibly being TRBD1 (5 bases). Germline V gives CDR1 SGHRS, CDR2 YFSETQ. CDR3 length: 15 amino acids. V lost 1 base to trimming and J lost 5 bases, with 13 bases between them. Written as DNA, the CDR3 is TGCGCCAGCAGCTTGAAGACAGTTACCCACAATGAGCAGTTCTTC. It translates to CASSLKTVTHNEQFF. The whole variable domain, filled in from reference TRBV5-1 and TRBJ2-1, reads KAGVTQTPRYLIKTRGQQVTLSCSPISGHRSVSWYQQTPGQGLQFLFEYFSETQRNKGNFPGRFSGRQFSNSRSEMNVSTLELGDSALYLCASSLKTVTHNEQFFGPGTRLTVL.

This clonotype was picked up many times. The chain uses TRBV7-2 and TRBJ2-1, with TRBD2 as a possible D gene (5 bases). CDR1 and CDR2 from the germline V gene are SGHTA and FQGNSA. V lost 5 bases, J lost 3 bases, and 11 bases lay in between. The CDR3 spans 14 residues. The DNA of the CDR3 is TGTGCCAGCAGCCCCAGCGGAAACTACAATGAGCAGTTCTTC. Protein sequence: CASSPSGNYNEQFF.

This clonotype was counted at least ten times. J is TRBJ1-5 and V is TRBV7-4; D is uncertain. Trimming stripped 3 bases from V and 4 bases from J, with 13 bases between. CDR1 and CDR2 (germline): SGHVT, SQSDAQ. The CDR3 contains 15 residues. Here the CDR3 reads CASSFNSTGNQPQHF. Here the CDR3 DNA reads TGTGCCAGCAGCTTCAATTCAACGGGGAATCAGCCCCAGCATTTT.

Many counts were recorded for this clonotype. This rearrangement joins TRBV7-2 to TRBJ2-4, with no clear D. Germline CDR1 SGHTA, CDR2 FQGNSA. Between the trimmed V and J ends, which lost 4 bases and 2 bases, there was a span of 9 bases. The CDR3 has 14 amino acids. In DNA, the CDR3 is TGTGCCAGCAGCTCCCTAGACACCAAAAACATTCAGTACTTC. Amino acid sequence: CASSSLDTKNIQYF.

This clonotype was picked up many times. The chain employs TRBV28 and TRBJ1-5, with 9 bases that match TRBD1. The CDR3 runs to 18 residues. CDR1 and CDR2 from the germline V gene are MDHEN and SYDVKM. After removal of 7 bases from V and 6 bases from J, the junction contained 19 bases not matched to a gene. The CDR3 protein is CASNTRLTGTGISQPQHF. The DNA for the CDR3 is TGTGCCAGCAACACACGACTCACCGGGACAGGGATAAGTCAGCCCCAGCATTTT. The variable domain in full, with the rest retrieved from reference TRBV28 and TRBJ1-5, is DVKVTQSSRYLVKRTGEKVFLECVQDMDHENMFWYRQDPGLGLRLIYFSYDVKMKEKGDIPEGYSVSREKKERFSLILESASTNQTSMYLCASNTRLTGTGISQPQHFGDGTRLSIL.

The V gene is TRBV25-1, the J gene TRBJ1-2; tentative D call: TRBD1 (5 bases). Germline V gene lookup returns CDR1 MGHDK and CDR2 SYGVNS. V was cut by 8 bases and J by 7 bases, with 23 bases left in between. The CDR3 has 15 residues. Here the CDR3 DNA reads TGTGCCAGCCGGGGAGGGCAAGGGACCTCCAGTGGCTACACCTTC. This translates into CASRGGQGTSSGYTF.

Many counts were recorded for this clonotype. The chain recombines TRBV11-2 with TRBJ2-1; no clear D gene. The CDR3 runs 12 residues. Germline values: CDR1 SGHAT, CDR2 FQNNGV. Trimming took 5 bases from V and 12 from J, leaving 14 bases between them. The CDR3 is CASSPTQRGQFF. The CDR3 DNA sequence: TGTGCCAGCAGCCCGACACAGCGAGGGCAGTTCTTC.

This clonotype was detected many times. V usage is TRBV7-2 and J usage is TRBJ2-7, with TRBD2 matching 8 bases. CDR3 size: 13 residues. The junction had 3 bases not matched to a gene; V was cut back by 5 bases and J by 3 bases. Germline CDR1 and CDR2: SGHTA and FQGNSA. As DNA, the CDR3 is TGTGCCAGCAGCCGTAGCGGGAACTACGAGCAGTACTTC. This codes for CASSRSGNYEQYF.

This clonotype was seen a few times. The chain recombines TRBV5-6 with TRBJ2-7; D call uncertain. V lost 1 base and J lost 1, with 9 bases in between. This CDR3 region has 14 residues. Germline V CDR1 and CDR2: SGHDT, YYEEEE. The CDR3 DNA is TGTGCCAGCAGCTTGAGAGACCCGTCCTACGAGCAGTACTTC. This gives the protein CASSLRDPSYEQYF.

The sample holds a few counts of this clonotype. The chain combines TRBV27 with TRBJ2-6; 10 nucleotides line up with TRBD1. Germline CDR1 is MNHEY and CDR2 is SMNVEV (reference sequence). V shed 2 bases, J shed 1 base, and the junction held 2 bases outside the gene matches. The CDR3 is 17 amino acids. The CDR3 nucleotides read TGTGCCAGCAGTTTAGACAGGGGGCCATCTGGGGCCAACGTCCTGACTTTC. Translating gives CASSLDRGPSGANVLTF.

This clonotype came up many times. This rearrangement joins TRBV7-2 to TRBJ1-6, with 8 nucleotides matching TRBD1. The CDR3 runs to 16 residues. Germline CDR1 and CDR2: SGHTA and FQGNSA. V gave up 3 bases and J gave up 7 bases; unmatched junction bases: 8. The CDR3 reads CASSFRRDRSNSPLHF. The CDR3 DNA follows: TGTGCCAGCAGCTTCCGAAGGGACAGGTCGAATTCACCCCTCCACTTT.

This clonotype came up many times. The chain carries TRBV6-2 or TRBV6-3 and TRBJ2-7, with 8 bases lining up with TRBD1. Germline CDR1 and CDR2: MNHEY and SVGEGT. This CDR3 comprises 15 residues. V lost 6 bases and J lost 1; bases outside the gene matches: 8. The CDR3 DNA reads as TGTGCCAGCAGAACGACAGGGGCCGGTTCCTACGAGCAGTACTTC. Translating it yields CASRTTGAGSYEQYF.

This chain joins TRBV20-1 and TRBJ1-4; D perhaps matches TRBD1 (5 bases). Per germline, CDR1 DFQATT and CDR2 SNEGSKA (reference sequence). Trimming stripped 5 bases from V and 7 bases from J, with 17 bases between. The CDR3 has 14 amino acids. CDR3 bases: TGCAGTGCTGTGCGACCGGGGCCCTTTGAAAAACTGTTTTTT. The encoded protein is CSAVRPGPFEKLFF.

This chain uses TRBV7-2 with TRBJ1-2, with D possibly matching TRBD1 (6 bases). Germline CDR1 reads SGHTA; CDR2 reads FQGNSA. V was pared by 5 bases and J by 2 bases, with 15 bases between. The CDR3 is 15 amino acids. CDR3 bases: TGTGCCAGCAGCCCGCCGGGGGCCGAAAACTATGGCTACACCTTC. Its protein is CASSPPGAENYGYTF.